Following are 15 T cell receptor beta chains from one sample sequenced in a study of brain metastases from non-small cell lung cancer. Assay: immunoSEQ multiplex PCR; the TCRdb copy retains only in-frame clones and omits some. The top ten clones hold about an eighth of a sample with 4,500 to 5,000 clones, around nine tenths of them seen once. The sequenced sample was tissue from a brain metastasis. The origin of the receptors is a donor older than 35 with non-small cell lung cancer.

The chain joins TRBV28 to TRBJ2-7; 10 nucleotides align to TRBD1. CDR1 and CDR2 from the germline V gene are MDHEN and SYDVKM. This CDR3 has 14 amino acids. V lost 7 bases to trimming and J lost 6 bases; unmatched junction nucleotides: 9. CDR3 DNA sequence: TGTGCCAGCAATACGAGACAGGGGGCGGGCGAGCAGTACTTC. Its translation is CASNTRQGAGEQYF.

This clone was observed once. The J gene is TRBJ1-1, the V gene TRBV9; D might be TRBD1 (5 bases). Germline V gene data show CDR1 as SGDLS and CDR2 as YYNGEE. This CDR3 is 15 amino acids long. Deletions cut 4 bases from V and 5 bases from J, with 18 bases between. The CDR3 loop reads CASSPHSTGGTEAFF. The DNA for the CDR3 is TGTGCCAGCAGCCCCCACTCAACAGGCGGTACTGAAGCTTTCTTT.

CDR3 sequence: CASSIRGLSPLHF. CDR3 in DNA: TGTGCCAGTAGTATCAGGGGGCTTTCACCCCTCCACTTT. The V gene is TRBV19, the J gene TRBJ1-6; 8 bases are a match to TRBD1. The V gene's germline CDR1 is LNHDA and CDR2 SQIVND (reference sequence). The V gene end was trimmed by 3 bases and the J gene end by 9 bases; junction bases not matched to a gene: 1. The CDR3 runs to 13 residues.

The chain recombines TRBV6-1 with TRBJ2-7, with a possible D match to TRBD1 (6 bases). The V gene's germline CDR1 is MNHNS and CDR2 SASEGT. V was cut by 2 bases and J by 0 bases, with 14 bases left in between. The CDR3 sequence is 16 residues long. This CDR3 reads CASSELETGLSYEQYF. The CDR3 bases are TGTGCCAGCAGTGAATTAGAGACAGGACTCTCCTACGAGCAGTACTTC.

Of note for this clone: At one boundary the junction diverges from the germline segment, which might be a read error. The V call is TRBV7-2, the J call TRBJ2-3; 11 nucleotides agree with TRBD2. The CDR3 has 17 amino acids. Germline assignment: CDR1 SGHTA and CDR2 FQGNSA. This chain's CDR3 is CASSLRLAGGSTNTQYF. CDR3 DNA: TGTGCCAGCAGCTTACGGCTAGCGGGGGGCTCCACAAATACGCAGTATTTT.

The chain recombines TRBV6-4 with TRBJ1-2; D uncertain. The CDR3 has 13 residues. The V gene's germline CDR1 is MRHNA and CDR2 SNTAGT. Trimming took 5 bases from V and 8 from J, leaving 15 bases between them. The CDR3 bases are TGTGCCAGCAGTTCAGACACCCTCGGGGGCTACACCTTC. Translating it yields CASSSDTLGGYTF.

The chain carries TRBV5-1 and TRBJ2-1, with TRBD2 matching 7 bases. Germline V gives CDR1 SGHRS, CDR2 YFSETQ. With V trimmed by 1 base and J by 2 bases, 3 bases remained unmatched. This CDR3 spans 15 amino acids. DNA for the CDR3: TGCGCCAGCAGCTTGATCGGGAGGACCTACAATGAGCAGTTCTTC. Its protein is CASSLIGRTYNEQFF.

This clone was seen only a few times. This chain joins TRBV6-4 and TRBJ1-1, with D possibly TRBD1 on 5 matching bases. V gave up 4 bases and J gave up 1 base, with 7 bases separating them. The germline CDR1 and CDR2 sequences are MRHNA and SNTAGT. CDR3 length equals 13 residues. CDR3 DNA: TGTGCCAGCAGTGTTGGGGCGAACACTGAAGCTTTCTTT. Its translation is CASSVGANTEAFF.

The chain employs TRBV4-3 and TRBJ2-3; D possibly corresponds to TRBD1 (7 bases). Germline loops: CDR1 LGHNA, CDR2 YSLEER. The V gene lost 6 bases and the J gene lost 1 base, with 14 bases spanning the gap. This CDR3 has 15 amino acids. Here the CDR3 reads CASSPGGLRTDTQYF. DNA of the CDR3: TGCGCCAGCAGTCCAGGGGGACTTCGCACAGATACGCAGTATTTT.

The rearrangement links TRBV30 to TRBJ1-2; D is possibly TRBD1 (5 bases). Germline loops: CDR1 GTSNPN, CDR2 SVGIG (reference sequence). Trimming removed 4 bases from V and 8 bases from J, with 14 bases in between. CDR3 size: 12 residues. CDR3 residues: CAWIRRGGGYTF. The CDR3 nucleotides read TGTGCCTGGATTAGAAGGGGAGGGGGCTACACCTTC.

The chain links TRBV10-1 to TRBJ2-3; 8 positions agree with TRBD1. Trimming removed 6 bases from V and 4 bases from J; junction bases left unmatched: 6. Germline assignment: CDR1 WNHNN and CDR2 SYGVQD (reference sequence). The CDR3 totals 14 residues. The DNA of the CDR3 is TGCGCCAGCAGACAGACAGGGGAATCAGATACGCAGTATTTT. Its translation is CASRQTGESDTQYF.

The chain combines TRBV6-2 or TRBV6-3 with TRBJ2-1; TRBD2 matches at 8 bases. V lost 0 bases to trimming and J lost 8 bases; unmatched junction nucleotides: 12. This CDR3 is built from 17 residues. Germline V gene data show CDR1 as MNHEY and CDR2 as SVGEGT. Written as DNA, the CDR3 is TGTGCCAGCAGTTACTCCTTAGCGCGGGCGGGGGGTTATGAGCAGTTCTTC. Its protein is CASSYSLARAGGYEQFF.

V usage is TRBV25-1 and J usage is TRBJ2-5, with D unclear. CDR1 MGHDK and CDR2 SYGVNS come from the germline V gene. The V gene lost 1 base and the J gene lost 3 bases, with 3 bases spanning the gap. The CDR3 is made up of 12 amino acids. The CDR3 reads CASSEWKETQYF. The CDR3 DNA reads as TGTGCCAGCAGTGAATGGAAAGAGACCCAGTACTTC.

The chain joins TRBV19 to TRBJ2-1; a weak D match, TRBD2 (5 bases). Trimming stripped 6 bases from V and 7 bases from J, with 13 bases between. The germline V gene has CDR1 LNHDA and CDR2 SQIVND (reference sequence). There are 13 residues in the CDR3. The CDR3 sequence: CASSLLAGNEQFF. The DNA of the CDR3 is TGTGCCAGTAGCCTCCTAGCCGGTAATGAGCAGTTCTTC.

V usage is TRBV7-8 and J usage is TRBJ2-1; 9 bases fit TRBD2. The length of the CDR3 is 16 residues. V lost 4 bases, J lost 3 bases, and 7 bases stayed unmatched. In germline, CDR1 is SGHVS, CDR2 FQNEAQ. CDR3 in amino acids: CASSYREAGGYNEQFF. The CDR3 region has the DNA TGTGCCAGCAGCTACCGGGAAGCGGGGGGCTACAATGAGCAGTTCTTC.